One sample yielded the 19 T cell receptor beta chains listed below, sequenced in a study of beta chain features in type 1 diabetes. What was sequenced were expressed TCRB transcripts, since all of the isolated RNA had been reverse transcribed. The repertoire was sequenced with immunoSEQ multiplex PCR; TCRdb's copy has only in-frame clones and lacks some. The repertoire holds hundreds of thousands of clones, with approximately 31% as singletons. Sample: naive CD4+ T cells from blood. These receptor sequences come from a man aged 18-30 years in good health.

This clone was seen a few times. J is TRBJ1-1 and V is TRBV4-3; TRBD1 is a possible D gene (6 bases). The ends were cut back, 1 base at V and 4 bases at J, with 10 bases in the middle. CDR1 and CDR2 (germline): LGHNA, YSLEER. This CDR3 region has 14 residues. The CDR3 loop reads CASSQGGRGTEAFF. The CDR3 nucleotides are TGCGCCAGCAGCCAAGGGGGGCGCGGCACTGAAGCTTTCTTT.

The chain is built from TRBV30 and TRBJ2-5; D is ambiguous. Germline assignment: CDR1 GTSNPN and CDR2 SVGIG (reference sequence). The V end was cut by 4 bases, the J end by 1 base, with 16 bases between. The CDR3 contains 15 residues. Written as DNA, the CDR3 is TGTGCCTGGACCCTGTATGGGGTTCCCCAAGAGACCCAGTACTTC. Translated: CAWTLYGVPQETQYF. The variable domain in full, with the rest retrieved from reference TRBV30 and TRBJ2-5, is SQTIHQWPATLVQPVGSPLSLECTVEGTSNPNLYWYRQAAGRGLQLLFYSVGIGQISSEVPQNLSASRPQDRQFILSSKKLLLSDSGFYLCAWTLYGVPQETQYFGPGTRLLVL.

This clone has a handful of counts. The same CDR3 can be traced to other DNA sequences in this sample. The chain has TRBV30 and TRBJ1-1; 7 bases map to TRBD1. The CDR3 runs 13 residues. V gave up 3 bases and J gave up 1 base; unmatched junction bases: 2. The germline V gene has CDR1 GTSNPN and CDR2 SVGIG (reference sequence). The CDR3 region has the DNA TGTGCCTGGAGAAGGACAGGGAACACTGAAGCTTTCTTT. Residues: CAWRRTGNTEAFF.

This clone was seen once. Here the CDR3 DNA reads TGTGCCAGCAGGAGGATAGCGGGAGCAGATACGCAGTATTTT. Encoded protein: CASRRIAGADTQYF. This rearrangement joins TRBV6-5 to TRBJ2-3, with 9 bases identical to TRBD2. CDR1 and CDR2 (germline): MNHEY, SVGAGI. This CDR3 has 14 amino acids. V shed 6 bases and J 4 bases; nucleotides not matched to a gene: 5.

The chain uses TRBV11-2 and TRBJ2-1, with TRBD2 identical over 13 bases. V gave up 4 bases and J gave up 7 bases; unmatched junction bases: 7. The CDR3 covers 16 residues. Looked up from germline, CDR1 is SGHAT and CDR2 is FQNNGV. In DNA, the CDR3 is TGTGCCAGCAGCTCCCTTCAGGGACTAGCGGGAAATGAGCAGTTCTTC. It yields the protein CASSSLQGLAGNEQFF.

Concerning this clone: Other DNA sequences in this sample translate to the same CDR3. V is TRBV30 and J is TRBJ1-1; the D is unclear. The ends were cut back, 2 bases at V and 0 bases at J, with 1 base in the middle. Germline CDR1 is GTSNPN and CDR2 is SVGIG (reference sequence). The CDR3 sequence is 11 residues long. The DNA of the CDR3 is TGTGCCTGGAGTATGAACACTGAAGCTTTCTTT. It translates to CAWSMNTEAFF.

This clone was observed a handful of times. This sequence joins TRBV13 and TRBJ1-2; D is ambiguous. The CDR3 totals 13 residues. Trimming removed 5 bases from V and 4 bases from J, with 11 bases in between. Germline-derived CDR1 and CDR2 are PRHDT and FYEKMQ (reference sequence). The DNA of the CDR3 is TGTGCCAGCAGCCCAGCCGACGGCTATGGCTACACCTTC. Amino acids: CASSPADGYGYTF.

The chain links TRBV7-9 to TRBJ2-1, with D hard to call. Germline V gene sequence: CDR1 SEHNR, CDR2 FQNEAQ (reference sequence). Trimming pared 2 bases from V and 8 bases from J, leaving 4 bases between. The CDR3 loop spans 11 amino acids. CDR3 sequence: CASSLFHEQFF. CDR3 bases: TGTGCCAGCAGCTTATTCCATGAGCAGTTCTTC.

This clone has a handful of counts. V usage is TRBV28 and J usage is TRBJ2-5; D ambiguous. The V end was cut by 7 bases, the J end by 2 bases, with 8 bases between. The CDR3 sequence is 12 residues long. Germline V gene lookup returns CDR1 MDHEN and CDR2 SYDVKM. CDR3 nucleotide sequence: TGTGCCAGCACCGCGGTTCAAGAGACCCAGTACTTC. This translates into CASTAVQETQYF.

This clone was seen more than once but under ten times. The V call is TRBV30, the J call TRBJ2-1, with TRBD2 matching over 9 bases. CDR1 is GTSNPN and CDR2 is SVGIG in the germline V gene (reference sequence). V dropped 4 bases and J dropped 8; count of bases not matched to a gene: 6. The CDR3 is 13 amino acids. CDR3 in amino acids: CAWKGLAGYEQFF. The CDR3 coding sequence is TGTGCCTGGAAAGGGCTAGCGGGATATGAGCAGTTCTTC.

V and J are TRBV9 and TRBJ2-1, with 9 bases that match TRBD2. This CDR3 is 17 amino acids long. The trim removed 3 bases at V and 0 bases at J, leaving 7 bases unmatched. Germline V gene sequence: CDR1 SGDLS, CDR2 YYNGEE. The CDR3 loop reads CASSARHSGSSYNEQFF. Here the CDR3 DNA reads TGTGCCAGCAGCGCACGACATAGCGGGAGCTCCTACAATGAGCAGTTCTTC.

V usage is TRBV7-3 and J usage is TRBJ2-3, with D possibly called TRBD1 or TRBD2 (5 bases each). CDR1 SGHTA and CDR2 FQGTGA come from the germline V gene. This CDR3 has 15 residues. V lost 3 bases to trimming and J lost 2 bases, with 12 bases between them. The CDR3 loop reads CASSFGGYDTDTQYF. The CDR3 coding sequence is TGTGCCAGCAGCTTTGGGGGTTACGACACAGATACGCAGTATTTT.

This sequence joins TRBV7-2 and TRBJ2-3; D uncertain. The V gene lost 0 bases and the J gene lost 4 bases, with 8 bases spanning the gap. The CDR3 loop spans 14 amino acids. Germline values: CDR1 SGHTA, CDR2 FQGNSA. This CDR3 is CASSLAARPDTQYF. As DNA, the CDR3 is TGTGCCAGCAGCTTAGCGGCCCGACCAGATACGCAGTATTTT.

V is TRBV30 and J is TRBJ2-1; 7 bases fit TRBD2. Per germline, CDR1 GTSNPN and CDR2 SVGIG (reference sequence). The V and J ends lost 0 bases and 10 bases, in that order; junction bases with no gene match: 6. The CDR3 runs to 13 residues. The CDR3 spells CAWSVLLRGEQFF. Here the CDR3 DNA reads TGTGCCTGGAGTGTATTGTTGCGGGGGGAGCAGTTCTTC.

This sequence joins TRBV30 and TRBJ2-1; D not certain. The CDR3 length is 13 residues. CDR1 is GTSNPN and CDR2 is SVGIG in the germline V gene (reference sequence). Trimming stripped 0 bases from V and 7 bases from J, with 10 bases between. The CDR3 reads CAWSVTEYNEQFF. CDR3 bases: TGTGCCTGGAGTGTAACGGAGTATAATGAGCAGTTCTTC.

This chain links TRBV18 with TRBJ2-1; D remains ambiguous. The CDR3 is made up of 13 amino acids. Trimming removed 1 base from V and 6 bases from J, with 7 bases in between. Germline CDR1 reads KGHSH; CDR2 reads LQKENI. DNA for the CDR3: TGTGCCAGCTCACCACAGGGTACCAATGAGCAGTTCTTC. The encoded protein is CASSPQGTNEQFF.

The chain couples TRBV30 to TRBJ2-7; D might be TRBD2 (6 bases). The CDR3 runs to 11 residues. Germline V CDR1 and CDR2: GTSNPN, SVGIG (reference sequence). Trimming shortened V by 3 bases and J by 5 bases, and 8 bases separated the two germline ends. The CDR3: CAWSRGNEQYF. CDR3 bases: TGTGCCTGGAGCCGGGGGAACGAGCAGTACTTC.

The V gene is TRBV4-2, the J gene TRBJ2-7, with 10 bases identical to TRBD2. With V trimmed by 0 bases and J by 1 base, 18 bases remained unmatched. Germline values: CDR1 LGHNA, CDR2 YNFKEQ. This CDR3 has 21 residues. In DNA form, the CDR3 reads TGTGCCAGCAGCCAAGATACAGCCAATAGCGGGAGGTCGAAAAATTCCTACGAGCAGTACTTC. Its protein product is CASSQDTANSGRSKNSYEQYF.

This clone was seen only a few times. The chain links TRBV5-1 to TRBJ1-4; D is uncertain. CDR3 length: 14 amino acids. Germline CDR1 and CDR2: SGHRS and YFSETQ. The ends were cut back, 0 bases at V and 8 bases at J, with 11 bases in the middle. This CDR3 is CASSLAMGSEKLFF. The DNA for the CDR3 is TGCGCCAGCAGCTTGGCCATGGGGTCCGAAAAACTGTTTTTT.